This TCR beta chain is drawn from a study of monozygotic twins with inflammatory bowel disease. The CDR3 consists of 15 residues. Germline CDR1 MNHNY, CDR2 SVGAGI (reference sequence). For each CDR3 protein, TCRdb gives one entry from its re-call of the 5' RACE reads, without DNA. Its listing shows over 130,000 distinct CDR3 sequences. Sequencing was carried out using blood. This clonotype was obtained from a human donor with ulcerative colitis or Crohn's disease, or a healthy co-twin of an affected twin (not recorded which). The chain uses TRBV6-6 and TRBJ2-1; TCRdb's D call, TRBD2, is unchecked because there is no DNA. CDR3 sequence: CASTALAGSSYEQFF.